The T cell receptor (beta chain) described here comes from a study of T-cell reconstitution after alpha-beta-depleted transplantation in children. A note on this clonotype: Antigen specificity is unknown.

CDR3 length: 14 amino acids. J lost 6 bases, V lost 3 bases, and 5 bases had no gene match. The germline gives CDR1 MGHRA, CDR2 YSYEKL. Study-wide results and caveats: Some patients showed high day-60 TCRbeta diversity, which derived from surviving recipient T cells and thymic progenitors. A year post-transplant, T-cell counts and diversity derived mostly from newly produced T cells. Expanded graft clones, several hundred of them, were reportedly the source of alpha-beta T cells about two months after transplant.

Preparing the TCRbeta library involved the use of unique molecular identifiers. TCRdb fed the PCR reads into MiXCR, producing one record per CDR3 protein. Here the sample spans about 250,000 distinct CDR3 sequences, 24% being singletons. V gene TRBV4-1 combines with J gene TRBJ2-7; 10 bases map to TRBD1. This sequence originates from a female patient aged 2-15 years who had a stem cell transplant for congenital amegakaryocytic thrombocytopenia, so the T cells may come from the graft donor. Material: PBMCs, mostly from graft donor cells, obtained 360 days after TCRalphabeta/CD19-depleted stem cell transplant. The CDR3 loop reads CASSQTGGFLEQYF. CDR3 nucleotide sequence: TGCGCCAGCAGCCAGACAGGGGGCTTTCTCGAGCAGTACTTC.